The T cell receptor (beta chain) under discussion was sequenced for a study of blood T cell repertoires in COVID-19. Study details: T cells, B-cell-depleted T cells, or PBMCs supplied cDNA or gDNA.

TCRdb's copy holds only in-frame clones and misses some; the assay was immunoSEQ multiplex PCR. This table has approximately 200,000 clones, more than 80% appearing once. Cohort 3 recovered donors had two negative PCRs, clearance, or symptom resolution. V lost 5 bases and J lost 4, with 18 bases in between. The germline gives CDR1 SGHTA, CDR2 FQGNSA. The CDR3 spans 15 residues. The sample comprised PBMCs or T cells enriched from blood (not recorded which). The receptor comes from a man aged 25-45 years who had recovered from COVID-19. This chain links TRBV7-2 with TRBJ2-7, with D tentatively TRBD2 (7 bases). The CDR3 DNA is TGTGCCAGCAGCCCCGGGGGGAAGGGGGATTACGAGCAGTACTTC. Its protein is CASSPGGKGDYEQYF. Full variable domain (outside the CDR3, taken from reference TRBV7-2 and TRBJ2-7): GAGVSQSPSNKVTEKGKDVELRCDPISGHTALYWYRQSLGQGLEFLIYFQGNSAPDKSGLPSDRFSAERTGGSVSTLTIQRTQQEDSAVYLCASSPGGKGDYEQYFGPGTRLTVT.